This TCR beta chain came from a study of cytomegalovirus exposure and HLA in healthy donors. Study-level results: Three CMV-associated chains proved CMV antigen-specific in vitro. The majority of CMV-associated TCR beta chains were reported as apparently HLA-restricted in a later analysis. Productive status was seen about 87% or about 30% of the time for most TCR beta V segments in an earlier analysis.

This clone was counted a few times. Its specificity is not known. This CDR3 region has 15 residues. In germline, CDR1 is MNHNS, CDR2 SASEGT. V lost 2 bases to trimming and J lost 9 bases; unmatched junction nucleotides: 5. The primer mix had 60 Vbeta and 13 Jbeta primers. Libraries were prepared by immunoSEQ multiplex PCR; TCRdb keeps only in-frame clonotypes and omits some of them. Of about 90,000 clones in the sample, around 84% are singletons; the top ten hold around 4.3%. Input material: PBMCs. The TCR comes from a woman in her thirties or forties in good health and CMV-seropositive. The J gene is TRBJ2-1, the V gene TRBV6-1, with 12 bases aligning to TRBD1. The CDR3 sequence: CASSEPGQGAGEQFF. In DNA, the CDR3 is TGTGCCAGCAGTGAACCGGGACAGGGGGCAGGTGAGCAGTTCTTC.